Many counts were recorded for the clone carrying this T cell receptor (beta chain). Its cognate antigen is unknown. This entry is derived from a study of neurological immune-mediated disorders. Whole-study results and caveats: The highest TCR clonal expansion occurred in HTLV-1-associated myelopathy; multiple sclerosis fell below healthy controls. The expanded clones of different subjects shared no CDR3 amino acid sequences (suggesting private repertoires in all groups).

Time point of the sample: longitudinal time-point 2. This CDR3 is 15 amino acids long. From germline, CDR1 is SGHTA and CDR2 FQGNSA. Trimming cost V 1 base and J 3 bases, with 11 bases left between them. Using its own MiXCR run on the 5' RACE reads, TCRdb lists one record per CDR3 protein. This sample has fewer than 40,000 distinct CDR3 sequences; about 13% occur once, and the top ten carry less than 2.5%. The source material was PBMCs. The sequence came from a woman aged 40 to 50 in good health. The J gene is TRBJ2-3, the V gene TRBV7-2; unclear D gene. Written as DNA, the CDR3 is TGTGCCAGCAGCTTAGGGGCTAGTAGAACAGATACGCAGTATTTT. Translated: CASSLGASRTDTQYF.